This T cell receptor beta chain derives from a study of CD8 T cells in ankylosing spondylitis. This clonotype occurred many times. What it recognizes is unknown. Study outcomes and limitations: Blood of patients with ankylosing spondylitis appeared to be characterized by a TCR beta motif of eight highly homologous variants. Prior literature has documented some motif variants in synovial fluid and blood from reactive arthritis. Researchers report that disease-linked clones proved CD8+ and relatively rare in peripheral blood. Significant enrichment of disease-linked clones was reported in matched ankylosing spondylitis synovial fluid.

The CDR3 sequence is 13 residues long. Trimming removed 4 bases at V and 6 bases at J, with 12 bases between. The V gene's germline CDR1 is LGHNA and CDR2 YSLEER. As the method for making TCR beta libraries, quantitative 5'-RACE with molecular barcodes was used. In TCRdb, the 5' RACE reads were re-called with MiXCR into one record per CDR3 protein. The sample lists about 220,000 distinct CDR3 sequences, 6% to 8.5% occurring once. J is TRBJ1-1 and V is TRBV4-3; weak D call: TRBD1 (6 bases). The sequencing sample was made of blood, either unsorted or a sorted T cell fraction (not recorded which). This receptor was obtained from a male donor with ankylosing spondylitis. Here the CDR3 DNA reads TGCGCCAGCAGCCCAGCAGGGGTCCCTGAAGCTTTCTTT. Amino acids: CASSPAGVPEAFF.